Listed here is a single T cell receptor beta chain. What antigen it recognizes has not been identified. No much larger clone exists at a distance of one base, and base qualities are not known. The data were obtained in a study of CD8+CD57+ T cells in acquired aplastic anemia (dated by TCRdb to 2017 to 2018). General notes on the study: Extracted DNA from sorted CD4+ and CD8+ cells averaged about 3 ug, ranging from roughly 0.19 to 27.4 ug. What the work shows at the level of the full study, not this receptor alone: No significant difference in CD8+ Simpson's diversity was found between patients and healthy controls (P=0.060). Roughly 30 CD8+ CDR3 sequences were found to be shared between patients and controls, but these sequences appeared to be highly expressed in patients and within the immunodominant clones of the patients.

TCR beta VDJ combination and CDR3 sequence profiling used genomic DNA as the template. TCR repertoire sequencing was run on an Illumina HiSeq 2000. Turning to the authors' computational methods: Repertoires were assessed using TRBV/TRBJ rearrangement plots, CDR3 size and DJ length profiles, and Simpson's diversity index. The immunodominant clone was defined as the most abundant DNA sequence in deep sequencing data. CDR3 amino acid sequences were checked for sharing between subjects and were compared against published repertoires and the VDJdb database. The public reads were reprocessed in TCRdb via fastp at Q25 and MiXCR, keeping in-frame beta chains. Each CDR3 protein appears once, grouped with its most common genes and DNA. In this record, the V and J calls reflect TCRdb's handling and not the investigators' own analysis. The sample contains 150,000 to 200,000 distinct CDR3 sequences, around 65% of them found a single time. Of the sample, about 43% is held by the ten largest clones.

TCR repertoires of sorted CD4+ and CD8+ blood T cells from severe aplastic anemia patients and healthy subjects were deep-sequenced in the study. Ficoll-Paque density gradient centrifugation was used to isolate peripheral blood mononuclear cells. Before DNA was extracted, CD4+ and CD8+ T cells were sorted using either FACS or magnetic beads. The sequence derives from a human donor with severe aplastic anemia or a healthy control (not recorded which). Sequencing used sorted CD4+, CD8+, or CD8+CD57+ T cells (not recorded which) from PBMCs.

The DNA sequence reads TGCAGGTTTTACGGGAAGAGCTCCTACGAGCAGTACTTC. This sequence encodes CRFYGKSSYEQYF. The chain links TRBV20-1 with TRBJ2-7; TRBD2 might be the D gene, on 5 matching bases. The germline V gene (reference sequence) yields DFQATT for CDR1 and SNEGSKA for CDR2. The CDR3 sequence holds 13 residues, the cysteine and phenylalanine included. Of the read, only the CDR3 DNA is kept; its 39 bases are in frame from base 1.